This TCR beta chain comes out of a study of cytomegalovirus exposure and HLA in healthy donors. Study outcomes and limitations: Donor immune exposure was known only as CMV serostatus. Common viral pathogens (according to a later analysis) appeared linked to several of the most significant clusters.

With regard to this clone: Its antigen is unidentified.

The PCR ran on 60 Vbeta and 13 Jbeta primers. The method was immunoSEQ multiplex PCR; TCRdb's version includes in-frame clones alone and lacks a portion of them. Here the sample spans about 140,000 clones, less than 85% being singletons. V shed 0 bases and J 5 bases; nucleotides not matched to a gene: 8. Germline loops: CDR1 ENHRY, CDR2 SYGVKD. The CDR3 is 16 amino acids. This clonotype originated in a man in his forties or fifties in good health and CMV-seropositive. This sequence joins TRBV10-3 and TRBJ1-1; 8 bases are shared with TRBD1. Sequenced material: PBMCs. CDR3 loop: CAISESGQAPRTEAFF. The CDR3 region has the DNA TGTGCCATCAGTGAGTCGGGACAGGCCCCGAGGACTGAAGCTTTCTTT.